The 30 T cell receptor beta chains below all came from one sample that was sequenced in a study of cytomegalovirus exposure and HLA in healthy donors. Vbeta (60) and Jbeta (13) primers were used in the PCR. Assay used: immunoSEQ multiplex PCR; TCRdb lists only in-frame clones, some missing. The sample has about 160,000 clones, around 76% seen once. Sample: PBMCs. All receptors come from a female donor in good health and CMV-seronegative.

V gene TRBV13 combines with J gene TRBJ1-1, with 10 bases identical to TRBD1. CDR3 size: 13 residues. V lost 5 bases to trimming and J lost 6 bases; unmatched junction nucleotides: 3. The germline V gene encodes CDR1 PRHDT and CDR2 FYEKMQ (reference sequence). The CDR3 coding sequence is TGTGCCAGCAGCCGCGGACAGGGGGCTGAAGCTTTCTTT. It yields the protein CASSRGQGAEAFF. Full variable domain (remainder filled in from reference TRBV13 and TRBJ1-1): AAGVIQSPRHLIKEKRETATLKCYPIPRHDTVYWYQQGPGQDPQFLISFYEKMQSDKGSIPDRFSAQQFSDYHSELNMSSLELGDSALYFCASSRGQGAEAFFGQGTRLTVV.

This chain links TRBV9 with TRBJ2-1; 11 bases agree with TRBD2. The CDR3 sequence is 15 residues long. The V gene end was trimmed by 3 bases and the J gene end by 7 bases; junction bases not matched to a gene: 6. Germline V gene lookup returns CDR1 SGDLS and CDR2 YYNGEE. The CDR3 here is CASSALAGGANEQFF. The CDR3 DNA reads TGTGCCAGCAGCGCCCTAGCGGGAGGAGCAAATGAGCAGTTCTTC. Filled out from reference TRBV9 and TRBJ2-1, the complete variable domain reads DSGVTQTPKHLITATGQRVTLRCSPRSGDLSVYWYQQSLDQGLQFLIQYYNGEERAKGNILERFSAQQFPDLHSELNLSSLELGDSALYFCASSALAGGANEQFFGPGTRLTVL.

The chain's CDR3 is CASSMWQNGNTIYF. The CDR3 DNA is TGTGCCAGTAGTATGTGGCAGAATGGAAACACCATATATTTT. V is TRBV19 and J is TRBJ1-3; D unclear. With 3 bases removed from V and 3 bases from J, the gap between germline ends came to 9 bases. The V gene's germline CDR1 is LNHDA and CDR2 SQIVND (reference sequence). The CDR3 runs 14 residues.

This clone was recorded once. The J gene is TRBJ2-5, the V gene TRBV4-1; 12 bases are a match to TRBD2. CDR3 length: 14 amino acids. Per the germline V gene, CDR1 is MGHRA and CDR2 is YSYEKL. The V segment lost 0 bases and the J segment 11 bases; nucleotides outside the gene matches: 4. As DNA, the CDR3 is TGCGCCAGCAGCCAAGACCCTAGCGGGAGGGAGCAGTACTTC. This gives the protein CASSQDPSGREQYF.

This clone was recorded once. The rearrangement joins TRBV9 to TRBJ1-1; 8 positions match TRBD1. The CDR3 spans 15 residues. V lost 3 bases to trimming and J lost 1 base; unmatched junction nucleotides: 5. CDR1 SGDLS and CDR2 YYNGEE come from the germline V gene. The CDR3 nucleotides read TGTGCCAGCAGCGGCCGGGACAGGCCGAACACTGAAGCTTTCTTT. Translation gives CASSGRDRPNTEAFF.

This rearrangement joins TRBV6-1 to TRBJ1-5; unclear D gene. The CDR3 consists of 14 residues. V dropped 4 bases and J dropped 0 bases, with 7 bases sitting between them. Germline V gene data show CDR1 as MNHNS and CDR2 as SASEGT. The CDR3 DNA sequence: TGTGCCAGCAGTGGACAACATAGCAATCAGCCCCAGCATTTT. Amino acids: CASSGQHSNQPQHF.

DNA of the CDR3: TGTGCCAGCAGCTTTAGCGGGGGCGGGGTTGAGCAGTTCTTC. Protein sequence: CASSFSGGGVEQFF. V and J are TRBV7-9 and TRBJ2-1, with TRBD2 identical over 9 bases. The V segment lost 3 bases and the J segment 9 bases; nucleotides outside the gene matches: 6. This CDR3 has 14 residues. Germline-derived CDR1 and CDR2 are SEHNR and FQNEAQ (reference sequence). The entire variable domain, with the rest obtained from reference TRBV7-9 and TRBJ2-1, is as follows: DTGVSQNPRHKITKRGQNVTFRCDPISEHNRLYWYRQTLGQGPEFLTYFQNEAQLEKSRLLSDRFSAERPKGSFSTLEIQRTEQGDSAMYLCASSFSGGGVEQFFGPGTRLTVL.

The chain links TRBV5-1 to TRBJ1-1; D is undetermined. CDR3 length: 14 amino acids. The germline CDR1 and CDR2 sequences are SGHRS and YFSETQ. V shed 0 bases and J shed 1 base, with 7 bases lying between them. The chain's CDR3 is CASSLGQANTEAFF. In DNA, the CDR3 is TGCGCCAGCAGCTTGGGCCAGGCGAACACTGAAGCTTTCTTT.

This clone has just a few counts. The chain carries TRBV7-3 and TRBJ2-7; the D is unclear. The germline V gene encodes CDR1 SGHTA and CDR2 FQGTGA. The CDR3 has 14 amino acids. V was trimmed by 5 bases and J by 2 bases, leaving 13 bases between them. CDR3 loop: CASSQYSSPYEQYF. The CDR3, as DNA: TGTGCCAGCAGCCAGTACAGCAGCCCCTACGAGCAGTACTTC.

The rearrangement uses TRBV7-3 and TRBJ2-2; unclear D gene. CDR3 length: 12 residues. In germline, CDR1 is SGHTA, CDR2 FQGTGA. V gave up 5 bases and J gave up 6 bases, with 7 bases separating them. Here the CDR3 reads CASSPRPGELFF. The CDR3 nucleotides read TGTGCCAGCAGCCCGCGGCCCGGGGAGCTGTTTTTT.

Only one count was recorded for this clone. This sequence joins TRBV18 and TRBJ2-1; D is possibly TRBD2 (6 bases). The V gene's germline CDR1 is KGHSH and CDR2 LQKENI. V lost 5 bases, J lost 3 bases, and 8 bases lay in between. This CDR3 has 13 amino acids. CDR3 DNA: TGTGCCAGCTCAACGGGACTCTACAATGAGCAGTTCTTC. Translated, it gives CASSTGLYNEQFF.

This chain joins TRBV6-1 and TRBJ1-3; TRBD1 is a possible D gene (5 bases). The CDR3 consists of 15 residues. Per the germline V gene, CDR1 is MNHNS and CDR2 is SASEGT. V lost 4 bases and J lost 3, with 13 bases in between. The CDR3 here is CASSGLGTGGNTIYF. Here the CDR3 DNA reads TGTGCCAGCAGTGGACTAGGGACGGGTGGAAACACCATATATTTT.

This chain uses TRBV5-1 with TRBJ1-3; D might be TRBD1 (6 bases). Germline values: CDR1 SGHRS, CDR2 YFSETQ. The V gene lost 4 bases and the J gene lost 2 bases, with 10 bases spanning the gap. CDR3 length: 14 residues. CDR3 sequence (DNA): TGCGCCAGCAGCCAAGGGGGAACTGGAAACACCATATATTTT. It specifies CASSQGGTGNTIYF.

The chain links TRBV6-1 to TRBJ2-5; D unresolved. The V and J ends lost 5 bases and 4 bases respectively, with 11 bases between them. The CDR3 spans 13 residues. The germline V gene has CDR1 MNHNS and CDR2 SASEGT. CDR3 loop: CASSPNLRETQYF. The CDR3 DNA sequence: TGTGCCAGCAGTCCGAACCTGAGAGAGACCCAGTACTTC.

This chain joins TRBV19 and TRBJ2-2; D is perhaps TRBD2 (5 bases). Trimming removed 5 bases at V and 1 base at J, with 26 bases between. This CDR3 region has 20 residues. CDR1 and CDR2 from the germline V gene are LNHDA and SQIVND (reference sequence). This chain's CDR3 is CASSFAGVQSFILNTGELFF. CDR3 bases: TGTGCCAGTAGTTTCGCCGGGGTGCAATCCTTTATCCTGAACACCGGGGAGCTGTTTTTT.

The chain is built from TRBV21-1 and TRBJ2-1; the table's D call TRBD2 went unverified against the DNA. TRBV21-1 is tagged as a pseudogene. The CDR3 is made up of 19 amino acids. The CDR3: CASSKTLGRGQAGGNEQFF. DNA for the CDR3: TGTGCCAGCAGCAAAACATTAGGGAGGGGCCAAGCGGGGGGGAATGAGCAGTTCTTC.

The V call is TRBV7-8, the J call TRBJ2-6; D may be TRBD1 (6 bases). This CDR3 spans 15 amino acids. Germline CDR1 is SGHVS and CDR2 is FQNEAQ. V gave up 5 bases and J gave up 1 base, with 9 bases separating them. CDR3 region: CASSRRGSGANVLTF. Here the CDR3 DNA reads TGTGCCAGCAGCCGCAGGGGATCTGGGGCCAACGTCCTGACTTTC.

The CDR3 sequence is CASSLGQGGNTIYF. In nucleotides, the CDR3 is TGCGCCAGCAGCTTAGGACAGGGCGGAAACACCATATATTTT. J is TRBJ1-3 and V is TRBV5-1; TRBD1 matches 8 bases. CDR3 length equals 14 residues. The germline V gene has CDR1 SGHRS and CDR2 YFSETQ. Trimming at V came to 2 bases and at J to 4 bases, leaving 2 bases not matched to a gene.

J is TRBJ2-5 and V is TRBV7-3, with a weak D call TRBD1 (6 bases). The CDR3 totals 17 residues. The germline V gene encodes CDR1 SGHTA and CDR2 FQGTGA. V lost 5 bases and J lost 1, with 20 bases in between. CDR3 protein: CASSPGAGTPTQETQYF. CDR3 in DNA: TGTGCCAGCAGCCCGGGCGCCGGGACACCAACCCAAGAGACCCAGTACTTC.

This clone was counted between two and nine times. The identical CDR3 is also encoded by other nucleotide sequences in the sample. The J gene is TRBJ1-1, the V gene TRBV27; 7 nucleotides line up with TRBD1. Germline loops: CDR1 MNHEY, CDR2 SMNVEV (reference sequence). V trimming: 1 base; J trimming: 6 bases; junction bases outside the gene matches: 5. The CDR3 extends over 14 amino acids. The CDR3 region is CASSLLRDSAEAFF. The CDR3 DNA follows: TGTGCCAGCAGTTTATTGCGGGACAGCGCTGAAGCTTTCTTT.

The V and J genes are TRBV27 and TRBJ2-1; tentatively, D is TRBD2 (6 bases). V lost 5 bases and J 9 bases, leaving 14 bases between the germline ends. This CDR3 contains 13 residues. Germline-derived CDR1 and CDR2 are MNHEY and SMNVEV (reference sequence). The CDR3 reads CASSLISGGEQFF. Written as DNA, the CDR3 is TGTGCCAGCAGTCTCATCTCCGGGGGTGAGCAGTTCTTC.

The V gene is TRBV16, the J gene TRBJ2-7; D may be TRBD1 (5 bases). Trimming took 2 bases from V and 0 from J, leaving 5 bases between them. Germline V lookup: CDR1 KGHSY, CDR2 FQNENV. The CDR3 loop spans 13 amino acids. The CDR3 bases are TGTGCCAGCAGCCAAGACAGCTCCTACGAGCAGTACTTC. This gives the protein CASSQDSSYEQYF.

The chain has TRBV5-6 and TRBJ2-7, with D tentatively TRBD1 (5 bases). Germline V lookup: CDR1 SGHDT, CDR2 YYEEEE. The CDR3 has 13 residues. V lost 4 bases and J lost 3, with 11 bases in between. CDR3 protein: CASSRPGNYEQYF. CDR3 sequence (DNA): TGTGCCAGCAGCCGCCCAGGGAACTACGAGCAGTACTTC.

The V gene is TRBV5-1, the J gene TRBJ2-5; the D gene is possibly TRBD1 (5 bases). The V end lost 0 bases, the J end lost 5 bases, and 11 bases lay between the germline ends. The V gene's germline CDR1 is SGHRS and CDR2 YFSETQ. The CDR3 is 14 residues long. In nucleotides, the CDR3 is TGCGCCAGCAGCTTGGATGCCAGGGTGGAGACCCAGTACTTC. The encoded protein is CASSLDARVETQYF.

The V call is TRBV5-1, the J call TRBJ1-1, with D unresolved. Trimming removed 1 base from V and 2 bases from J, with 15 bases in between. The CDR3 spans 16 residues. Germline V gives CDR1 SGHRS, CDR2 YFSETQ. The CDR3 reads CASSLRPEAGNTEAFF. The CDR3 DNA reads TGCGCCAGCAGCTTGAGGCCCGAGGCCGGCAACACTGAAGCTTTCTTT.

This clone appeared once. The chain links TRBV7-3 to TRBJ2-2; D is uncertain. The CDR3 has 16 residues. CDR1 is SGHTA and CDR2 is FQGTGA in the germline V gene. Trimming removed 4 bases at V and 2 bases at J, with 14 bases between. The CDR3: CASSSHELRNTGELFF. The CDR3 DNA is TGTGCCAGCAGCTCCCATGAACTACGAAACACCGGGGAGCTGTTTTTT.

The J gene is TRBJ1-1, the V gene TRBV7-3; 9 bases line up with TRBD1. The trim removed 5 bases at V and 4 bases at J, leaving 5 bases unmatched. CDR1 and CDR2 from the germline V gene are SGHTA and FQGTGA. This CDR3 spans 14 amino acids. The CDR3 nucleotides read TGTGCCAGCAGCCCGACAGGGGGGGGCACTGAAGCTTTCTTT. Encoded protein: CASSPTGGGTEAFF.

The chain carries TRBV5-6 and TRBJ2-1; TRBD2 matches 8 bases. V lost 4 bases and J lost 0; bases outside the gene matches: 15. Germline V CDR1 and CDR2: SGHDT, YYEEEE. The CDR3 covers 19 residues. CDR3 sequence reads: CASSLRLAGSYASYNEQFF. The CDR3, as DNA: TGTGCCAGCAGCCTGAGGCTAGCGGGTTCCTACGCCTCCTACAATGAGCAGTTCTTC.

V is TRBV2 and J is TRBJ2-3; D unclear. V lost 4 bases to trimming and J lost 6 bases, with 5 bases between them. The CDR3 length is 11 residues. CDR1 SNHLY and CDR2 FYNNEI come from the germline V gene. In DNA, the CDR3 is TGTGCCAGCAGTGTCGGGGATACGCAGTATTTT. Protein: CASSVGDTQYF.

This clone was observed a single time. This sequence joins TRBV13 and TRBJ2-6, with a possible D match to TRBD1 (6 bases). From germline, CDR1 is PRHDT and CDR2 FYEKMQ (reference sequence). The V end was cut by 0 bases, the J end by 1 base, with 7 bases between. This CDR3 region has 16 residues. CDR3: CASSLGQGSGANVLTF. The CDR3 DNA is TGTGCCAGCAGCTTAGGGCAGGGGTCTGGGGCCAACGTCCTGACTTTC.